One and the same sample provided the 29 T cell receptor beta chains below, sequenced in a study of cytomegalovirus exposure and HLA in healthy donors. PCR was performed using 60 Vbeta and 13 Jbeta primers. Measured with immunoSEQ multiplex PCR; TCRdb has only the in-frame clones, and not every one. The table includes under 250,000 clones, over 80% detected once. Sequencing used PBMCs. The receptors derive from a boy aged 2 to 9 in good health and CMV-seronegative.

V is TRBV2 and J is TRBJ2-6; TRBD2 matches at 7 bases. The V and J ends lost 6 bases and 4 bases, in that order; junction bases with no gene match: 9. This CDR3 comprises 16 residues. In germline, CDR1 is SNHLY, CDR2 FYNNEI. The CDR3 DNA is TGTGCCAGCAGGTGGGGAGGGGCGCGAGGGGCCAACGTCCTGACTTTC. Its protein is CASRWGGARGANVLTF.

This chain uses TRBV5-5 with TRBJ1-2, with D unclear. The CDR3 is 12 amino acids. CDR1 and CDR2 (germline): SGHKS, YYEKEE (reference sequence). The V end lost 3 bases, the J end lost 3 bases, and 6 bases lay between the germline ends. CDR3 nucleotide sequence: TGTGCCAGCAGCTCGGACTACTATGGCTACACCTTC. Translation gives CASSSDYYGYTF.

The chain joins TRBV2 to TRBJ1-5; unclear D gene. Trimming pared 0 bases from V and 7 bases from J, leaving 13 bases between. This CDR3 has 15 residues. CDR1 is SNHLY and CDR2 is FYNNEI in the germline V gene. The CDR3 here is CASSEAGGVGQPQHF. For the CDR3, the DNA is TGTGCCAGCAGTGAAGCGGGCGGGGTTGGGCAGCCCCAGCATTTT. The whole variable domain, remainder taken from reference TRBV2 and TRBJ1-5, is EPEVTQTPSHQVTQMGQEVILRCVPISNHLYFYWYRQILGQKVEFLVSFYNNEISEKSEIFDDQFSVERPDGSNFTLKIRSTKLEDSAMYFCASSEAGGVGQPQHFGDGTRLSIL.

DNA of the CDR3: TGTGCCAGCAGTTACGAAGGGGGGAGGGCCCCTGAAGCTTTCTTT. Translating it yields CASSYEGGRAPEAFF. This sequence joins TRBV6-6 and TRBJ1-1; maybe TRBD1 (6 bases). The CDR3 has 15 residues. Per germline, CDR1 MNHNY and CDR2 SVGAGI (reference sequence). V was shortened by 2 bases and J by 6 bases, with 16 bases between the two germline ends.

The V and J genes are TRBV29-1 and TRBJ2-4, with D possibly being TRBD1 or TRBD2 (6 bases each). V lost 7 bases to trimming and J lost 2 bases, with 12 bases between them. This CDR3 spans 13 amino acids. Germline-derived CDR1 and CDR2 are SQVTM and ANQGSEA. The CDR3 sequence: CSAEGGSKNIQYF. The CDR3, as DNA: TGCAGCGCTGAGGGGGGATCCAAAAACATTCAGTACTTC.

The rearrangement joins TRBV4-2 to TRBJ2-2; TRBD1 matches 11 bases. Germline V gene lookup returns CDR1 LGHNA and CDR2 YNFKEQ. The CDR3 totals 14 residues. The V gene end was trimmed by 1 base and the J gene end by 11 bases; junction bases not matched to a gene: 3. The CDR3 loop reads CASSQGTGGIELFF. The CDR3 nucleotides read TGTGCCAGCAGCCAAGGGACAGGGGGCATCGAGCTGTTTTTT.

The chain recombines TRBV2 with TRBJ1-5, with a weak D call TRBD1 (6 bases). Between the trimmed V and J ends, which lost 4 bases and 0 bases, there was a span of 19 bases. CDR3 length equals 18 residues. Germline lookup yields CDR1 SNHLY and CDR2 FYNNEI. The chain's CDR3 is CASSGGGGAAYSNQPQHF. In DNA, the CDR3 is TGTGCCAGCAGTGGGGGTGGGGGGGCCGCCTATAGCAATCAGCCCCAGCATTTT. The full variable domain, rest sourced from reference TRBV2 and TRBJ1-5, is EPEVTQTPSHQVTQMGQEVILRCVPISNHLYFYWYRQILGQKVEFLVSFYNNEISEKSEIFDDQFSVERPDGSNFTLKIRSTKLEDSAMYFCASSGGGGAAYSNQPQHFGDGTRLSIL.

The rearrangement joins TRBV29-1 to TRBJ2-4, with D perhaps matching TRBD2 (5 bases). Trimming took off 6 bases at V and 7 bases at J, with 13 bases between the two ends. The CDR3 contains 12 residues. Germline values: CDR1 SQVTM, CDR2 ANQGSEA. CDR3 loop: CSVSGGWNIQYF. In DNA, the CDR3 is TGCAGCGTCTCTGGAGGTTGGAACATTCAGTACTTC.

The chain joins TRBV19 to TRBJ2-7, with D maybe TRBD1 (5 bases). The ends were cut back, 4 bases at V and 3 bases at J, with 7 bases in the middle. Germline V gene lookup returns CDR1 LNHDA and CDR2 SQIVND (reference sequence). The CDR3 has 12 residues. CDR3 region: CASSKDNYEQYF. In DNA form, the CDR3 reads TGTGCCAGTAGTAAGGACAACTACGAGCAGTACTTC.

The chain recombines TRBV2 with TRBJ2-5; 12 bases fit TRBD2. This CDR3 is 14 amino acids long. V lost 6 bases to trimming and J lost 4 bases; unmatched junction nucleotides: 3. Germline CDR1 SNHLY, CDR2 FYNNEI. CDR3 sequence reads: CASRRLAGAETQYF. In nucleotides, the CDR3 is TGTGCCAGCAGGAGACTAGCGGGAGCAGAGACCCAGTACTTC.

This clone showed up just a few times. The J gene is TRBJ2-3, the V gene TRBV7-9; 10 bases are shared with TRBD2. There are 18 residues in the CDR3. In germline, CDR1 is SEHNR, CDR2 FQNEAQ (reference sequence). V dropped 5 bases and J dropped 4; count of bases not matched to a gene: 15. CDR3 bases: TGTGCCAGCAGCAGGCCTAGCGGGGGCCCCGGTTTCGCAGATACGCAGTATTTT. Its translation is CASSRPSGGPGFADTQYF.

V is TRBV10-3 and J is TRBJ1-2; 7 bases line up with TRBD1. CDR1 ENHRY and CDR2 SYGVKD come from the germline V gene. The CDR3 covers 14 residues. Unmatched junction bases numbered 6, after V lost 0 bases and J lost 8 bases. The CDR3 DNA reads TGTGCCATCAGTGAGTCGGAGGGGGCGAGGGGCTACACCTTC. Translated: CAISESEGARGYTF.

This chain joins TRBV4-1 and TRBJ2-7; 9 positions match TRBD1. The CDR3 loop spans 16 amino acids. The germline V gene encodes CDR1 MGHRA and CDR2 YSYEKL. V was pared by 0 bases and J by 2 bases, with 5 bases of the junction left unmatched. The CDR3 region has the DNA TGCGCCAGCAGCCAAGAACGGACAGGGGCGGCCTACGAGCAGTACTTC. Protein: CASSQERTGAAYEQYF.

This clone was seen only a few times. The V gene is TRBV30, the J gene TRBJ1-1, with a tentative D call TRBD1 (6 bases). The CDR3 length is 12 residues. CDR1 and CDR2 (germline): GTSNPN, SVGIG (reference sequence). V shed 8 bases and J shed 3 bases, with 13 bases lying between them. The CDR3 DNA reads as TGTGCCCTTAGATGGGGGCACACTGAAGCTTTCTTT. This translates into CALRWGHTEAFF.

This chain links TRBV11-1 with TRBJ1-1, with 7 positions matching TRBD1. The CDR3 is made up of 12 amino acids. Per germline, CDR1 SGHAT and CDR2 FQDESV (reference sequence). V lost 5 bases to trimming and J lost 4 bases; unmatched junction nucleotides: 1. CDR3 DNA: TGTGCCAGCAGCCAGGGGGGCACTGAAGCTTTCTTT. It encodes CASSQGGTEAFF.

This rearrangement joins TRBV6-5 to TRBJ2-1; D is ambiguous. Between the trimmed V and J ends, which lost 0 bases and 7 bases, there was a span of 4 bases. This CDR3 comprises 12 residues. Germline assignment: CDR1 MNHEY and CDR2 SVGAGI. The CDR3 here is CASSYSRNEQFF. Written as DNA, the CDR3 is TGTGCCAGCAGTTACTCTCGGAATGAGCAGTTCTTC.

V usage is TRBV30 and J usage is TRBJ1-5, with 7 bases matching TRBD1. CDR1 GTSNPN and CDR2 SVGIG come from the germline V gene (reference sequence). This CDR3 spans 17 amino acids. V shed 2 bases and J 2 bases; nucleotides not matched to a gene: 12. The CDR3 DNA follows: TGTGCCTGGAGTCAAGCTGCAGGGGGGAAGCGCAATCAGCCCCAGCATTTT. Translated, it gives CAWSQAAGGKRNQPQHF. The entire variable domain, with the rest obtained from reference TRBV30 and TRBJ1-5, is as follows: SQTIHQWPATLVQPVGSPLSLECTVEGTSNPNLYWYRQAAGRGLQLLFYSVGIGQISSEVPQNLSASRPQDRQFILSSKKLLLSDSGFYLCAWSQAAGGKRNQPQHFGDGTRLSIL.

This clone occurred once. The CDR3 DNA is TGTGCCAGCAGCGAGGACAGGAACACTGAAGCTTTCTTT. Translation gives CASSEDRNTEAFF. J is TRBJ1-1 and V is TRBV7-8; D might be TRBD1 (6 bases). Trimming stripped 5 bases from V and 1 base from J, with 8 bases between. The CDR3 contains 13 residues. The germline gives CDR1 SGHVS, CDR2 FQNEAQ.

The rearrangement joins TRBV2 to TRBJ2-5; possibly TRBD1 for D (6 bases). V lost 6 bases, J lost 5 bases, and 16 bases lay in between. There are 14 residues in the CDR3. Germline V lookup: CDR1 SNHLY, CDR2 FYNNEI. The CDR3 sequence: CASRPGHSGETQYF. The CDR3 DNA sequence: TGTGCCAGCAGACCGGGACATTCAGGGGAGACCCAGTACTTC.

The V call is TRBV5-4, the J call TRBJ2-2, with D hard to call. CDR3 size: 14 residues. CDR1 is SGHNT and CDR2 is YYREEE in the germline V gene (reference sequence). V was cut by 1 base and J by 7 bases, with 11 bases left in between. CDR3 DNA sequence: TGTGCCAGCAGCTTGTATCTCGGCGGCGGGGAGCTGTTTTTT. Its protein is CASSLYLGGGELFF. Looking up the rest from reference TRBV5-4 and TRBJ2-2 gives the full variable domain: ETGVTQSPTHLIKTRGQQVTLRCSSQSGHNTVSWYQQALGQGPQFIFQYYREEENGRGNFPPRFSGLQFPNYSSELNVNALELDDSALYLCASSLYLGGGELFFGEGSRLTVL.

The rearrangement joins TRBV9 to TRBJ2-1, with 11 positions matching TRBD1. Germline V lookup: CDR1 SGDLS, CDR2 YYNGEE. The length of the CDR3 is 17 residues. V dropped 3 bases and J dropped 6; count of bases not matched to a gene: 11. The CDR3 DNA sequence: TGTGCCAGCAGCGAGTCAGCGGGACAGGGGGTCGGCAATGAGCAGTTCTTC. The encoded protein is CASSESAGQGVGNEQFF.

CDR3 nucleotide sequence: TGTGCCACCGAGGACAGGGAAAATGAAAAACTGTTTTTT. Translating it yields CATEDRENEKLFF. The chain combines TRBV10-3 with TRBJ1-4; 8 positions agree with TRBD1. The V gene's germline CDR1 is ENHRY and CDR2 SYGVKD. The junction had 6 bases not matched to a gene; V was cut back by 10 bases and J by 5 bases. The CDR3 is 13 amino acids.

The sample holds one count of this clone. This CDR3 reads CASSMGPNQPQHF. As DNA, the CDR3 is TGTGCCAGTAGTATGGGGCCCAATCAGCCCCAGCATTTT. The J gene is TRBJ1-5, the V gene TRBV19; TRBD1 is a possible D gene (5 bases). V was cut by 3 bases and J by 3 bases, with 6 bases left in between. CDR3 size: 13 residues. Germline assignment: CDR1 LNHDA and CDR2 SQIVND (reference sequence).

This clone came up a few times. CDR3 nucleotide sequence: TGTGCCAGCAGTGAAGGACAGGGTTATGGCTACACCTTC. It translates to CASSEGQGYGYTF. The V gene is TRBV6-5, the J gene TRBJ1-2; 8 nucleotides match TRBD1. Trimming took 5 bases from V and 5 from J; bases not matched to a gene: 4. The CDR3 runs to 13 residues. The germline gives CDR1 MNHEY, CDR2 SVGAGI.

The V gene is TRBV29-1, the J gene TRBJ1-5; 8 nucleotides align to TRBD1. There are 16 residues in the CDR3. The germline V gene has CDR1 SQVTM and CDR2 ANQGSEA. With V trimmed by 6 bases and J by 4 bases, 14 bases remained unmatched. The chain's CDR3 is CSVYGQGRGGNQPQHF. For the CDR3, the DNA is TGCAGCGTGTACGGACAGGGTCGAGGTGGGAATCAGCCCCAGCATTTT.

The chain links TRBV5-4 to TRBJ2-5, with TRBD1 as a possible D gene (6 bases). CDR3 size: 15 residues. V lost 0 bases, J lost 5 bases, and 14 bases lay in between. CDR1 and CDR2 from the germline V gene are SGHNT and YYREEE (reference sequence). In nucleotides, the CDR3 is TGTGCCAGCAGCTTGGTGGTAGCAGGGGCGGAGACCCAGTACTTC. Amino acid sequence: CASSLVVAGAETQYF.

This chain joins TRBV4-1 and TRBJ2-5; D perhaps matches TRBD2 (6 bases). Deletions cut 1 base from V and 13 bases from J, with 22 bases between. Germline V gives CDR1 MGHRA, CDR2 YSYEKL. This CDR3 is built from 15 residues. CDR3 in amino acids: CASSQAYGDGRLLYF. The CDR3 bases are TGCGCCAGCAGCCAAGCGTACGGGGACGGGAGACTCTTGTACTTC.

V usage is TRBV27 and J usage is TRBJ1-1; D call uncertain. Trimming left V 5 bases short and J 1 base short, with 14 bases between. CDR1 and CDR2 from the germline V gene are MNHEY and SMNVEV (reference sequence). The CDR3 has 15 amino acids. CDR3 DNA sequence: TGTGCCAGCAGTGCTCATAAGACGGGGAACACTGAAGCTTTCTTT. Translating gives CASSAHKTGNTEAFF.

The J gene is TRBJ2-3, the V gene TRBV4-1; D perhaps matches TRBD1 (6 bases). Germline CDR1 is MGHRA and CDR2 is YSYEKL. V was shortened by 0 bases and J by 7 bases, with 23 bases between the two germline ends. The CDR3 has 18 residues. The CDR3 loop reads CASSQDIRQVYPHNTQYF. CDR3 DNA: TGCGCCAGCAGCCAAGATATAAGACAGGTCTACCCCCATAATACGCAGTATTTT.